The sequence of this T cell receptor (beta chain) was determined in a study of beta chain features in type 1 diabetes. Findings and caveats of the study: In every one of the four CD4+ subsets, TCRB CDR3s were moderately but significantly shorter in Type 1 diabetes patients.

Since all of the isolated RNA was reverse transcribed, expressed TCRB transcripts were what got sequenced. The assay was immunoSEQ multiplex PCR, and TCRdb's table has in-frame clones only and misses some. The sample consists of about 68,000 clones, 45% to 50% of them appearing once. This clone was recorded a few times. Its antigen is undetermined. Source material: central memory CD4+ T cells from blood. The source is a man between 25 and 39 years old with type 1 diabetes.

CDR3 sequence: CASSLTGVVTEAFF. In DNA, the CDR3 is TGTGCCAGCAGCTTAACAGGGGTAGTGACTGAAGCTTTCTTT. The rearrangement links TRBV7-9 to TRBJ1-1; 7 bases are a match to TRBD1. Germline lookup yields CDR1 SEHNR and CDR2 FQNEAQ (reference sequence). The CDR3 has 14 residues. V lost 2 bases and J lost 5; bases outside the gene matches: 5. Based on the CDR3 plus reference TRBV7-9 and TRBJ1-1, the full variable domain is DTGVSQNPRHKITKRGQNVTFRCDPISEHNRLYWYRQTLGQGPEFLTYFQNEAQLEKSRLLSDRFSAERPKGSFSTLEIQRTEQGDSAMYLCASSLTGVVTEAFFGQGTRLTVV.